This note documents a single T cell receptor (beta chain) sequence. This clone's antigen is unknown. No much larger clone is present one base from it, and per-base qualities are unavailable. Trimming takes 4 bases off V and 0 bases off J; junction bases not matched to a gene: 1. Per the germline V gene, SQVTM is the CDR1 and ANQGSEA is the CDR2. Taken from cysteine to phenylalanine, the CDR3 has 13 residues. This entry keeps only the CDR3 DNA: 39 bases, framed from base 1. This specimen comes from a study of cytomegalovirus exposure and HLA in healthy donors (dated by TCRdb to the late 2010s). At the level of the whole study: According to an earlier analysis of several hundred of the donors, 200 million or so T cells yielded 95 million to 140 million unique TCR beta sequences and around 280 Gb of sequence data. About 300 gigabases of sequencing data and about 92 million unique TCR sequences made up an early release that covered over 550 HLA-typed donors. Of the approximately 400 genotyped donors, about 80% fell in the genetic ancestry cluster associated with self-reported Caucasian donors. The study aimed to test whether signatures of past pathogen exposure could be identified by cataloging public T cell receptors. The study profiled the T cell repertoires of hundreds of subjects by immunosequencing and related them to cytomegalovirus serostatus. Besides the first cohort of 550 to 750 subjects, a separate validation cohort made up of 90 to 150 different subjects was used. High-throughput TCR immunosequencing, statistical association of individual TCRs with disease status, and machine learning were combined to predict cytomegalovirus infection status. In a later analysis, previously published TCR beta repertoires from fewer than 750 donors were re-analyzed and high-resolution HLA genotyping was added so that TCR occurrence patterns could be studied. Rather than drawing on any new phenotypic data, the later analysis identified candidate immune exposures from TCR beta sequences and the way those sequences occurred across donors. An earlier analysis of around 540 of the donors applied high-throughput TCR beta sequencing to assess whether each TCR beta V gene segment acted as functional or pseudogenic. Donor age, sex, ethnicity and CMV serostatus were compiled together with the repertoire data. A later genetic analysis used genome-wide SNP genotypes for about 55% of the 666 donors, treating that subset as a discovery cohort. All discovery cohort repertoires had been generated using a single sequencing platform. HLA typing included class I and class II loci at four-digit resolution. The number of typed donors differed by locus: roughly 629-640 for A, B, C, DRB1 and DQB1; 500 to 550 for DQA1; fewer than 610 for DPA1; and 450 to 480 for DPB1. A few DR-DQ haplotypes were treated as single units for association and clustering because of strong linkage in the cohort. Among 398 genotyped donors of the cohort, an average of about 240,000 unique TCR beta nucleotide sequences was sequenced per donor, of which roughly 17% were non-productive.

Points the paper makes about the study in general: An association between a missense DCLRE1C variant and V-gene and J-gene trimming of TCR beta chains was found in a later genetic analysis and replicated in an independent cohort. Because the 87-base-pair reads could not distinguish some IMGT-functional V segments, including TRBV6-2 and TRBV6-3, those segments were excluded. Strong co-occurrence of HLA alleles, especially DR and DQ, made assigning TCR associations to individual alleles difficult. The classifier was reported to diagnose cytomegalovirus status with high specificity and sensitivity in both the original cohort and the validation cohort. In vitro tests confirmed that a few of the cytomegalovirus-associated TCR beta chains recognize cytomegalovirus antigens. A further reported finding was that TCR beta sequences accurately predicted the HLA-A and HLA-B alleles for most subjects in the first cohort. A total of fewer than 200 TCR beta chains were listed by the study as associated with cytomegalovirus. In a later analysis, several top co-occurrence clusters were reported to appear linked to parvovirus B19, influenza, CMV and Epstein-Barr virus. According to a later analysis, most CMV-associated TCR beta chains appeared to be HLA-restricted, and the HLA associations seemed to be driven largely by CMV exposure. While some public TCRs were present in many individuals, most TCR sequences turned up only very rarely across donors. An earlier analysis of approximately 500 of the donors showed that most TCR beta V segments appeared in productive rearrangements either about 87% or about 30% of the time, which broadly matched IMGT annotations. According to a later genetic analysis, donors in an Asian-associated ancestry cluster had fewer N-insertions in productive TCRs than the approximately 630-donor mean. Compared with equally common non-associated chains, HLA-associated TCR beta chains in a later analysis were more clonally expanded and had lower generation probabilities. The cohort was sequenced for TCR beta chains only, and without alpha or paired-chain data the features that could be detected were limited. Specific HLA alleles were associated with 15,000 to 20,000 TCR beta sequences at a false discovery rate of 0.05 in a later analysis. The authors suggested that the approach could potentially be extended to other disease states and immunological phenotypes. A later analysis found that TCR association rates varied across HLA loci, with DRB1 alleles showing the most associated TCRs and HLA-C alleles the fewest. Some 16 rarely observed V segments, including chromosome 9 orphons, were excluded from the earlier analysis of approximately 600 of the donors because counts were too low. A cluster of highly shared sequence variants was judged likely to be a technical artifact of the sequencing pipeline. Linkage disequilibrium might explain the correlated functional status among segregating V segments, but an unknown experimental factor could not be ruled out. Because HLA typing was missing for some donors at each locus, association tests included only the typed subset. The only immune exposure information available for the cohort was CMV serostatus. Roughly uniform sequencing depth across donors was assumed in presence/absence analyses, although this assumption may not hold.

Library preparation was by the immunoSEQ multiplex PCR assay. The multiplex PCR relied on a mix of 60 forward primers for TCR Vbeta segments and 13 reverse primers for TCR Jbeta segments. A multiplex PCR assay on genomic DNA amplified the CDR3 region of rearranged TCR beta genes. The amplified TCR beta libraries were sequenced on the Illumina HiSeq System as 87-base-pair reads. On the authors' methods: A later analysis counted about 80 million unique TCR beta chains across the 600 to 850 repertoires, and some 11 million of these chains were shared by at least two donors. To remove PCR and sequencing errors, raw reads were error-corrected and collapsed into unique sequences using a nearest-neighbor algorithm that merged closely related sequences. CDR3 sequences were aligned to IMGT reference sequences to assign V, D and J gene segments. For a sequence to be retained, a match of at least six nucleotides was required to both a V gene segment and a J gene segment. A rearrangement counted as productive if the CDR3 had no stop codons and remained in frame with V and J, and every other rearrangement counted as non-productive. CDR3 was defined according to IMGT convention as the region running from the second conserved V-encoded cysteine to the conserved J-encoded phenylalanine. In an earlier analysis of just under 600 of the donors, sequences lacking an unambiguous match to a single V gene segment were excluded. In an earlier analysis of roughly 600 of the donors, a V segment was called functional when productive rearrangements were above 56.7%, and segregating when the standard deviation between donors exceeded 5%. To diagnose cytomegalovirus status from the catalog of TCR beta chain sequences, a statistical classification framework was built. In a later analysis, V and J genes were assigned by comparing TCR nucleotide sequences against IMGT/GENE-DB human TR gene sequences. Using the TCRdist pipeline, a later analysis assigned CDR3 sequences along with most-parsimonious VDJ recombination scenarios. In a later analysis, every TCR beta chain was defined by the combination of its CDR3 amino acid sequence and its V-gene family, and reads without a unique V-gene family were dropped. As a way to deal with suspected cross-contamination and a sequencing artifact, a later analysis dropped over 550 nucleotide sequences that were highly shared and had low generation probability. A later analysis calculated a clonal expansion index for each public chain from normalized within-repertoire ranks of inferred template counts. In a later analysis, generation probabilities were computed using a VDJ recombination model fitted to out-of-frame rearrangements, and the results were checked against IGoR. In a later analysis, hypergeometric tests were used to score TCR-TCR, TCR-HLA and TCR-CMV co-occurrence, with a repertoire-size bias correction applied to TCR pairs. To estimate false discovery rates, a later analysis permuted the HLA or CMV assignments 20 times. In a later analysis, co-occurring TCRs were grouped with DBSCAN, and TCRdist sequence similarity was added when clustering was performed within HLA-allele-positive subsets. Repertoires with fewer than 30,000 or more than 120,000 public chains were left out of co-occurrence clustering, as were five repertoires with anomalous nucleotide sharing. TCRdb took this table from immuneACCESS and kept in-frame rearrangements with V and J called. Such tables lack part of the clones; where checked against another copy, unresolved V genes explain under half of the gap, and the rest is unexplained. V and J calls and clone size are as listed in that table; D and trimming were resolved from the DNA. The sample yields 100,000 to 150,000 clones; around 78% were counted once. Of the sample, 15% to 25% is held by the ten largest clones.

In total, over 600 healthy bone marrow donors made up the cohort. All cohort members were sampled while nominally healthy, although unrecorded immune exposures were likely present. The donor tested CMV seropositive and was one of the 289 seropositive cohort members. Every donor gave a peripheral blood sample, and the peripheral blood mononuclear cells from that sample were used for TCR beta sequencing. The Qiagen DNeasy Blood Extraction Kit was used to extract genomic DNA from the blood cell samples. The sequence is built from TRBV29-1 and TRBJ1-1, and TRBD1 aligns with 8 junction nucleotides. This clonotype was obtained from a man aged 18 to 30 in good health and CMV-seropositive. The sample taken for sequencing was PBMCs. The CDR3 reads CSVGTGLNTEAFF. The DNA sequence follows: TGCAGCGTTGGGACAGGGCTGAACACTGAAGCTTTCTTT.